This TCR beta chain appears in the sequencing data of a study of a mutant IDH1 vaccine in newly diagnosed glioma. Looking at the study overall: Most patients had received both radiotherapy and temozolomide, the prior options being radiotherapy, temozolomide, or both.

This clone was seen once. The time point here: baseline, week 1 (first vaccination visit). Sample treatment: pre-vaccination baseline after standard-of-care therapy. Method: immunoSEQ multiplex PCR; TCRdb's copy keeps in-frame clones and lacks some. The profile shows 50,000 or so clones, 80% to 90% of them singletons. This receptor was identified in a young man with glioma. The material was PBMCs, obtained from a glioma patient treated with radiotherapy, temozolomide or both.

In DNA form, the CDR3 reads TGCAGCGTTGAAGACAGGGCAAGGAATACGCAGTATTTT. Encoded protein: CSVEDRARNTQYF. The chain recombines TRBV29-1 with TRBJ2-3, with D possibly TRBD1 on 5 matching bases. This CDR3 is 13 amino acids long. Germline values: CDR1 SQVTM, CDR2 ANQGSEA. V was shortened by 0 bases and J by 7 bases, with 11 bases between the two germline ends.